This paragraph covers one T cell receptor (beta chain) sequence. The germline CDR1 and CDR2 sequences are SGDLS and YYNGEE. Trimming took off 0 bases at V and 6 bases at J, with 13 bases between the two ends. CDR3 length equals 15 residues. The entry originates in a study of OX40 agonist ivuxolimab in advanced cancers. Profiling relied on immunoSEQ multiplex PCR, and the TCRdb table lists in-frame clones only, not all of them. The sample gives about 61,000 clones, about 86% of which show up once; about 1.2% is in the top ten. The origin of this receptor is an adult with an advanced solid tumor such as melanoma, head and neck, liver or kidney cancer. The rearrangement joins TRBV9 to TRBJ2-1; D is unresolved. The specimen was CD4+ or CD8+ T cells sorted from blood, collected in a trial of the OX40 agonist ivuxolimab. The CDR3 reads CASSVVSFSGNEQFF. As DNA, the CDR3 is TGTGCCAGCAGCGTAGTCTCCTTCTCGGGCAATGAGCAGTTCTTC.